This paragraph covers one TCR beta chain sequence. The sample is drawn from a study of shared clonotypes between healthy human individuals. Overall study context: A couple of women and a few men aged 18 to 49 served as donors.

V trimming: 4 bases; J trimming: 2 bases; junction bases outside the gene matches: 9. Per germline, CDR1 SGHRS and CDR2 YFSETQ. The CDR3 runs 16 residues. Profiling relied on immunoSEQ multiplex PCR, and the TCRdb table lists in-frame clones only, not all of them. This table holds roughly 2.4 million clones, 90% to 96% found once. The gene calls are TRBV5-1 and TRBJ2-3, with TRBD1 matching over 8 bases. The sample comprised naive CD4+ T cells sorted from blood. Subset meaning: CD45RA+ positively selected. This sequence was found in a man aged 18 to 30 in good health. CDR3 nucleotides: TGCGCCAGCAGCCCGGAAGCCAGGGGGCTCACAGATACGCAGTATTTT. Translating gives CASSPEARGLTDTQYF.